This passage covers 3 T cell receptor beta chains from one sample sequenced in a study of identifying expanded T cells in peripheral blood. Sequenced by immunoSEQ multiplex PCR; TCRdb stores in-frame clones only, minus some. The profile covers 75,000 to 95,000 clones, with roughly 84% appearing a single time and around 4.5% taken by the ten largest. Sequenced material: blood. The receptors were sampled from a person aged 18 to 75 in good health.

The chain has TRBV19 and TRBJ1-2, with D maybe TRBD1 (5 bases). V was pared by 3 bases and J by 1 base, with 15 bases between. The length of the CDR3 is 16 residues. Germline assignment: CDR1 LNHDA and CDR2 SQIVND (reference sequence). CDR3 DNA: TGTGCCAGTAGTATTCTCCGACAGACAGTTAACTATGGCTACACCTTC. Translation gives CASSILRQTVNYGYTF.

The chain carries TRBV6-5 and TRBJ2-7; no clear D gene. V lost 8 bases and J 4 bases, leaving 12 bases between the germline ends. CDR1 is MNHEY and CDR2 is SVGAGI in the germline V gene. This CDR3 region has 12 residues. The CDR3 DNA follows: TGTGCCAGCGGGCAAAGAAAGTACGAGCAGTACTTC. The encoded protein is CASGQRKYEQYF.

This chain links TRBV30 with TRBJ1-2; D possibly corresponds to TRBD1 (6 bases). V gave up 2 bases and J gave up 0 bases, with 28 bases separating them. CDR1 is GTSNPN, CDR2 SVGIG, per germline (reference sequence). The CDR3 consists of 20 residues. CDR3 nucleotides: TGTGCCTGGAGTAAAGCCATGTGGGGGCAAGGGGTCTCAGCTAACTATGGCTACACCTTC. This codes for CAWSKAMWGQGVSANYGYTF. The complete variable domain, with remaining parts taken from reference TRBV30 and TRBJ1-2, reads SQTIHQWPATLVQPVGSPLSLECTVEGTSNPNLYWYRQAAGRGLQLLFYSVGIGQISSEVPQNLSASRPQDRQFILSSKKLLLSDSGFYLCAWSKAMWGQGVSANYGYTFGSGTRLTVV.